This T cell receptor (beta chain) was captured in a study of cytomegalovirus exposure and HLA in healthy donors. With respect to this clone: Its target is unknown.

The length of the CDR3 is 13 residues. The V end was cut by 7 bases, the J end by 6 bases, with 10 bases between. Looked up from germline, CDR1 is SNHLY and CDR2 is FYNNEI. Produced via immunoSEQ multiplex PCR; TCRdb's table is partial and in-frame only. The sample includes tens of thousands of clones, approximately 90% seen only once; the top ten take about 2.2%. General study points: The investigators catalogued 180 or so TCR beta chains as cytomegalovirus-associated. Reported results showed that the classifier diagnosed cytomegalovirus status with high specificity and sensitivity. Most TCR sequences were rare, but some public TCRs occurred in many donors.

Sequencing was performed on PBMCs. The sequence derives from a man under 40 in good health and CMV-seronegative. V and J are TRBV2 and TRBJ1-6, with D hard to call. The CDR3 reads CASNTDPNSPLHF. CDR3 DNA sequence: TGTGCCAGCAATACAGACCCTAATTCACCCCTCCACTTT.